The T cell receptor beta chain under discussion was sequenced for a study of T cell responses to AZD1222 COVID-19 vaccine (dated by TCRdb to about 2021). With regard to the full study: A total of 230 to 250 trial participants underwent TCR sequencing, of whom about 200 had received two doses of AZD1222 and some 26 had received two doses of the MenACWY control vaccine. Enrollment into the trials was organized by age into subgroups of 18-55, 56-69 and 70-plus years, and those subgroups contained approximately 150, 30 and 60 TCR-sequenced participants, respectively. General findings and caveats noted by the study authors: The vaccine-associated CD4 TCRs covered the entire spike protein, and the dominant responses fell in regions 160-218 and 743-854. Nearly half of unique spike-specific TCRs reportedly recognized epitopes outside regions mutated in the B.1.351 and B.1.1.7 variants. After two AZD1222 doses, spike-specific TCR breadth and depth were significantly higher than at day 0 and than in MenACWY recipients. Participants were mostly white British, with more females than males. The authors suggested clonal diversity may have been underestimated. Because no samples from the day 14 peak response were available, repertoires could be characterized only after the peak T cell response. Conclusions about previously exposed vaccinees are limited, since just five or six AZD1222 recipients were seropositive for SARS-CoV-2 at baseline. In the small 56-69-year group, the increase in depth fell short of significance, most likely because of low power.

Details on this clone: No antigen is known for it. No base quality values were provided; no much bigger clone lies one nucleotide off.

CDR1 and CDR2 were assigned from the germline V gene as SNHLY and FYNNEI. The junction shows trimming of 7 bases on V and 4 bases on J, plus 22 bases between the germline ends. The CDR3 sequence holds 16 residues, the cysteine and phenylalanine included. The retained sequence is limited to the CDR3, 48 bases, with the frame set at the first base. The intended sense of this specimen's time point label: about 28 days (+/-7) after the second vaccine dose. Because spike-specific TCR depth and breadth did not differ between the two schedules, AZD1222 recipients who got a second dose at roughly 4 weeks were pooled with those who got a second dose at roughly 12 weeks. Vaccinee samples were obtained from the UK trials COV001 and COV002, which included a single-blind randomized controlled phase 2/3 trial of AZD1222 (ChAdOx1 nCoV-19) in healthy adults. For TCRbeta chain sequencing, PBMC samples from trial participants were taken at day 0 and at day 28 after the second dose.

The CDR3 regions of human TCRbeta chains were analyzed by immunosequencing. In the source study's methods: Repertoire TCRs were checked for matches against a reference library of SARS-CoV-2-specific TCRs that had been generated using the MIRA antigen-specificity platform. Breadth was defined as the fraction of unique TCRs that were SARS-CoV-2-associated, and depth was defined as the fraction of total T cells that were SARS-CoV-2-associated. Each spike-specific TCR was assigned to its reactive spike region and to a CD4 or CD8 class using the MIRA data. Log10-transformed breadth and depth values were compared by one-way ANOVA with Sidak's multiple comparisons tests. The immuneACCESS repertoire file appears here via TCRdb, limited to in-frame rearrangements. These files lack a portion of the clones; in checked studies, under half of the deficit traces to unresolved V genes, and the cause of the others is not known. The DNA was the basis for D and trimming; V, J and clone size are from that table. The sample table records about 170,000 clones; roughly nine tenths of these occur just once. The top ten clones comprise 0.85% to 1.1% of the sample.

The sequence is built from TRBV2 and TRBJ1-2, and TRBD1 may be the D gene, going by 5 matching bases. This TCR was recovered from an adult who received the AZD1222 COVID-19 vaccine. Sequencing used peripheral blood, obtained 28 days after the second AZD1222 dose. In nucleotides, the sequence is TGTGCCAGCACCTCTGGGGGGAGCTCCAGCCTCTATGGCTACACCTTC. This is translated as CASTSGGSSSLYGYTF.